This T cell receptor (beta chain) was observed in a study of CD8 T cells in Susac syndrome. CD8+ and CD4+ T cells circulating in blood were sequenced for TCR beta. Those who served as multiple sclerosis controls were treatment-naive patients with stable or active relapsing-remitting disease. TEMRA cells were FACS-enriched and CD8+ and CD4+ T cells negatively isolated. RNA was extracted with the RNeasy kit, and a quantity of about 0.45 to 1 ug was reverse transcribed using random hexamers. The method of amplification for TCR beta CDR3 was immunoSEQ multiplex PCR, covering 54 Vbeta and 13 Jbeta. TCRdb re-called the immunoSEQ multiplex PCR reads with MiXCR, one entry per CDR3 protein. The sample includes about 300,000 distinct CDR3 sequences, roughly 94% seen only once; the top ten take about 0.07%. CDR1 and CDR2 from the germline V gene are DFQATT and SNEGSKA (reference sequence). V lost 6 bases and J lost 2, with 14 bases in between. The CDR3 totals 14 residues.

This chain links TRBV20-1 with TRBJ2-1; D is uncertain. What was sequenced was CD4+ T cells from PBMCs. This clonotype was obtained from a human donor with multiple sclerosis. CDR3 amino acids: CSARSGVPYNEQFF. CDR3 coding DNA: TGCAGTGCCAGGTCAGGAGTCCCCTACAATGAGCAGTTCTTC.